This T cell receptor beta chain originates from a study of Ad26.COV2.S vaccination and SARS-CoV-2 variants (dated by TCRdb to about 2021). For the study in its entirety: Donors in the vaccine arm were drawn from COV1001, a multicentre, randomized, double-blind, placebo-controlled phase I-IIa trial testing Ad26.COV2.S in healthy adults. Dosing of Ad26.COV2.S was intramuscular, at either 5x10^10 or 1x10^11 viral particles, delivered as one shot or as two shots spaced 56 days apart. The specificity and breadth of SARS-CoV-2-reactive T cell receptors after Ad26.COV2.S vaccination were assessed by TCRbeta repertoire sequencing. A total of some 30 samples were included in the TCR-sequenced set, comprising roughly 20 Ad26.COV2.S vaccine recipients, 5 placebo recipients and 8 SARS-CoV-2 convalescent individuals. Participants in the trial were split at random into five groups of five each, receiving low-dose or high-dose Ad26.COV2.S once or twice, or else placebo on both occasions. Blinding of investigators to trial group allocation was maintained during experiments and outcome assessment.

The immunoSEQ Assay was the method used to sequence TCRbeta CDR3 regions. After extraction, genomic DNA underwent amplification by bias-controlled multiplex PCR, followed by high-throughput sequencing. In the paper's pipeline: To quantify the absolute abundance of each unique TCRbeta CDR3 region, sequences were collapsed and filtered. T cell fraction was estimated by normalizing TCRbeta template counts to usable DNA, with usable DNA measured through amplification of reference genes found in all nucleated cells. Repertoire TCRs were annotated as SARS-CoV-2-specific by exact matching of V gene, CDR3 amino acid sequence and J gene to a known reactive TCR set. The reference SARS-CoV-2 TCR set was obtained from MIRA and was filtered for enrichment in COVID-19-positive ImmuneCODE repertoires, whereby public or cross-reactive TCRs were removed. Drawing on the MIRA antigens, annotated TCRs were analysed further at the level of specific ORF or position within ORF. Breadth was defined as the number of annotated unique rearrangements divided by the total number of unique productive rearrangements, and depth was defined as the summed frequency of the annotated unique rearrangements. TCR breadth was compared between groups using two-sided Wilcoxon rank-sum tests. In TCRdb, the immuneACCESS table is reduced to in-frame sequences with V and J assigned. These tables do not hold every clone; where another copy was compared, an unresolved V gene accounts for under half, and the others remain unexplained. The V and J calls and the clone size are those of that table, but D and trimming were determined from the DNA. In this sample the table shows about 680,000 clones, more than 80% of which occur a single time. Around 1.4% of the sample is held by the ten biggest clonotypes.

This clone was counted a single time. This clone's antigen is unknown. No base quality values were provided; no much bigger clone lies one nucleotide off. The CDR3 goes from the cysteine to the phenylalanine over 11 residues. Only the CDR3 region is kept as DNA, spanning 33 bases read in frame from base 1. V is pared back by 1 base and J by 6 bases, with 7 bases lying between the germline termini. CDR1 and CDR2 (GTSNPN, SVGIG) derive from the germline V gene (reference sequence). Findings and caveats that apply to the study as a whole: The authors noted that the TCR breadth and depth analyses may have underestimated total T cell responses. The study was not powered for comparison of responses between vaccine doses or regimens. After vaccination, substantial breadth of spike-specific CD8+ and CD4+ T cell responses was reported. Comparable non-spike TCR breadth was observed between vaccine and placebo recipients, consistent with only spike being contained in the vaccine. Compared with placebo recipients, Ad26.COV2.S recipients showed higher spike-specific TCR breadth (P = 0.0014).

This sample's treatment or condition label indicates: roughly 18 received Ad26.COV2.S at low or high dose, single or two shots; roughly five received placebo; per-sample allocation not given. For vaccine and placebo recipients, the sequenced repertoires came from samples collected on day 63 after the first injection. In Cohort 1b, around 23 adults aged 18-55 years were enrolled at a single site in Boston, USA, between 29 July and 7 August 2020. As a vaccine, Ad26.COV2.S was a replication-incompetent adenovirus type 26 vector that expressed a prefusion-stabilized SARS-CoV-2 spike protein derived from the original Wuhan strain.

This chain is built from TRBV30 and TRBJ2-7; a confident D gene designation cannot be given. The sequencing used peripheral blood, collected in a trial of Ad26.COV2.S vaccine versus placebo. The sequence was collected from a person between 18 and 65 years old who received the Ad26.COV2.S COVID-19 vaccine or a placebo. The DNA sequence reads TGTGCCTGGAGTGACTTTAGCGAGCAGTACTTC. This gives the protein CAWSDFSEQYF.